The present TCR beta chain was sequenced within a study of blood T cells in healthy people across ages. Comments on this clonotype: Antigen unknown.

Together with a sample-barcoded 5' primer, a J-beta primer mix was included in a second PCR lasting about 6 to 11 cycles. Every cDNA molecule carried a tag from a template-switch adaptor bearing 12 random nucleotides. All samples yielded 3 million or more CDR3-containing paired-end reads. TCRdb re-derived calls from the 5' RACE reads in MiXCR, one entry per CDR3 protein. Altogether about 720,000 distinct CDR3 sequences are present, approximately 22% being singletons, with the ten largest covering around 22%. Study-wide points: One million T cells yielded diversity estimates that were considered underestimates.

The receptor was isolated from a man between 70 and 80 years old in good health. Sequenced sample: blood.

CDR3 loop: CASRASGDTGELFF. The CDR3 DNA sequence: TGCGCCTCCAGAGCCAGCGGGGATACCGGGGAGCTGTTTTTT. The chain carries TRBV10-1 and TRBJ2-2; TRBD2 matches 7 bases. The J segment lost 5 bases and the V segment lost 11 bases, leaving 11 bases of the junction unmatched. This CDR3 is built from 14 residues. Per the germline V gene, CDR1 is WNHNN and CDR2 is SYGVQD (reference sequence).